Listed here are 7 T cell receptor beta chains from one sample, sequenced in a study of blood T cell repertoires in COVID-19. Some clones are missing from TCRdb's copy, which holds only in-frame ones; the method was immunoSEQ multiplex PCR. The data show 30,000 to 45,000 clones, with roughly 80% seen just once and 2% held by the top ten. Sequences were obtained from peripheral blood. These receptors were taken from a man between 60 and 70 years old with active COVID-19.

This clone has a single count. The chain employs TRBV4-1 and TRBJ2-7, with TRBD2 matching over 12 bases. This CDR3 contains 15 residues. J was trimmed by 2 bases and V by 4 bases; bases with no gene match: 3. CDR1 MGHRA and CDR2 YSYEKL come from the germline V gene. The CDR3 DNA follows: TGCGCCAGCAGCCTTAGACTAGCGGGGGCCTACGAGCAGTACTTC. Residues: CASSLRLAGAYEQYF.

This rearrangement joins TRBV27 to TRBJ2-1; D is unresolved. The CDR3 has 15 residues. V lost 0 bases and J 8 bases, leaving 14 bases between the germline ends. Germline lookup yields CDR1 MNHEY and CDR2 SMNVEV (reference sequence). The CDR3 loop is CASSLSGVGLDEQFF. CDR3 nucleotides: TGTGCCAGCAGTTTATCTGGCGTTGGGCTCGATGAGCAGTTCTTC.

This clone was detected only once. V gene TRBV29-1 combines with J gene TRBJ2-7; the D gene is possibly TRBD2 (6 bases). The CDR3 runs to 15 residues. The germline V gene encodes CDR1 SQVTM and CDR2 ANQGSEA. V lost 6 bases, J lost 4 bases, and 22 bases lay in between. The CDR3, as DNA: TGCAGCGTGGGGGGAGTATCGACCGCCAGTTACGAGCAGTACTTC. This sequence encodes CSVGGVSTASYEQYF.

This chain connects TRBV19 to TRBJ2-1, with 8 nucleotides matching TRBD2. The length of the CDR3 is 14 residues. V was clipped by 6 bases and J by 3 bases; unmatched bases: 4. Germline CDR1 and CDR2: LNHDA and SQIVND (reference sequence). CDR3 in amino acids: CASSPGTSYNEQFF. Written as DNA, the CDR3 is TGTGCCAGTAGCCCCGGGACTAGCTACAATGAGCAGTTCTTC.

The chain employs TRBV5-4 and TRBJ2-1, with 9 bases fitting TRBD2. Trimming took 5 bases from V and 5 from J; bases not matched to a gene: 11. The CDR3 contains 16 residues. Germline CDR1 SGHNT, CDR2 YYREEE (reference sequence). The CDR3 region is CASRRLADLRNNEQFF. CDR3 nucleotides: TGTGCCAGCAGGCGACTAGCGGACCTGCGCAACAATGAGCAGTTCTTC. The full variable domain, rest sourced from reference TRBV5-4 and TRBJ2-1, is ETGVTQSPTHLIKTRGQQVTLRCSSQSGHNTVSWYQQALGQGPQFIFQYYREEENGRGNFPPRFSGLQFPNYSSELNVNALELDDSALYLCASRRLADLRNNEQFFGPGTRLTVL.

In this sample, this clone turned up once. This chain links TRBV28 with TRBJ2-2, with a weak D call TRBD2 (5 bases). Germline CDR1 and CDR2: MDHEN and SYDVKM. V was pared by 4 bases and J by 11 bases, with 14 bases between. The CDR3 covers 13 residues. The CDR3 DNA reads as TGTGCCAGCAGTTCAGTAATAGGGAGTGAGCTGTTTTTT. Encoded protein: CASSSVIGSELFF.

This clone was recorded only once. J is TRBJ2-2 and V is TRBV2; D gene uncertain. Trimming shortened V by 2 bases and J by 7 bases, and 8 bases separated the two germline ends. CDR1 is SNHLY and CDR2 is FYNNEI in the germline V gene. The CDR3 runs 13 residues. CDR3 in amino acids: CASSEQLGGELFF. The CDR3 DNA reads TGTGCCAGCAGTGAACAACTCGGCGGGGAGCTGTTTTTT.